This entry lists 2 T cell receptor beta chains sequenced from one sample in a study of blood T cell repertoires in COVID-19. Sequencing was performed with immunoSEQ multiplex PCR; in TCRdb, only in-frame clones are kept and a portion is missing. The table has some 530,000 clones, 70% to 90% seen once. The sample was PBMCs or T cells enriched from blood (not recorded which). These receptors were collected from a woman aged 60 to 75 who had recovered from COVID-19.

The chain is built from TRBV18 and TRBJ2-7; no clear D. Germline V CDR1 and CDR2: KGHSH, LQKENI. The CDR3 runs to 12 residues. With 4 bases removed from V and 4 bases from J, the gap between germline ends came to 8 bases. CDR3 sequence reads: CASSRAGYEQYF. The CDR3 DNA reads as TGTGCCAGCTCACGGGCTGGGTACGAGCAGTACTTC.

The chain combines TRBV10-3 with TRBJ2-5; TRBD2 agrees at 10 bases. Looked up from germline, CDR1 is ENHRY and CDR2 is SYGVKD. The junction had 9 bases not matched to a gene; V was cut back by 6 bases and J by 5 bases. The CDR3 runs 15 residues. The chain's CDR3 is CAIRARSGGTETQYF. DNA for the CDR3: TGTGCCATCAGGGCCCGTAGCGGGGGGACGGAGACCCAGTACTTC.